These T cell receptor beta chains were read from a single sample in a study of blood T cell repertoires in COVID-19. Profiled with immunoSEQ multiplex PCR; TCRdb holds only in-frame clones, not every one. The table records some 220,000 clones, 83% of them present only once. The specimen sequenced was peripheral blood. Receptors originate from a woman in her thirties with COVID-19, enrolled during active disease. CDR3s include the opening cysteine and the closing phenylalanine or tryptophan. The order of the fields is CDR3 DNA, CDR3 protein, D gene, J gene, clone size, V gene. A D gene is named only where the DNA matches it firmly. Part of the rows lack a size; the others show once, few, many or a class for expanded clones.

CDR3 DNA: TGTGCCAGCAGCTTTGGGGGAGGACGGGAAGCTTTCTTT
CDR3 protein: CASSFGGGREAFF
D gene: -
J gene: TRBJ1-1
clone size: -
V gene: TRBV11-1

CDR3 DNA: TGTGCCATCAGTCCAGGGGAAGAGACCCAGTACTTC
CDR3 protein: CAISPGEETQYF
D gene: -
J gene: TRBJ2-5
clone size: -
V gene: TRBV10-3

CDR3 DNA: TGTGCCAGCAGCCTCCAAGCGGGCGAGCAGTACTTC
CDR3 protein: CASSLQAGEQYF
D gene: -
J gene: TRBJ2-7
clone size: -
V gene: TRBV7-9

CDR3 DNA: TGTGCCAGCAGCTTCAGGAACTCCTACGAGCAGTACTTC
CDR3 protein: CASSFRNSYEQYF
D gene: -
J gene: TRBJ2-7
clone size: -
V gene: TRBV11-2

CDR3 DNA: TGTGCCAGCAGTGAGGCGCTAGCGGGGGGGACTAGCACAGATACGCAGTATTTT
CDR3 protein: CASSEALAGGTSTDTQYF
D gene: TRBD2
J gene: TRBJ2-3
clone size: -
V gene: TRBV2

CDR3 DNA: TGTGCCAGCAGTCCTAGTACCGGGGAGCTGTTTTTT
CDR3 protein: CASSPSTGELFF
D gene: -
J gene: TRBJ2-2
clone size: -
V gene: TRBV27

CDR3 DNA: TGCAGTGCTAGTACCGGGAGTTTTCAGCCCCAGCATTTT
CDR3 protein: CSASTGSFQPQHF
D gene: -
J gene: TRBJ1-5
clone size: once
V gene: TRBV20-1

CDR3 DNA: TGTGCCAGCAGCTTACGGGAGACAGGGGCGGGCTACACCTTC
CDR3 protein: CASSLRETGAGYTF
D gene: TRBD1
J gene: TRBJ1-2
clone size: -
V gene: TRBV7-9

CDR3 DNA: TGTGCCTGGAGCGCCGACAGGGGACCGCAGCCCCAGCATTTT
CDR3 protein: CAWSADRGPQPQHF
D gene: TRBD1
J gene: TRBJ1-5
clone size: -
V gene: TRBV30

CDR3 DNA: TGTGCCAGCAGCCAAGTACAGGGTTCCTACGAGCAGTACTTC
CDR3 protein: CASSQVQGSYEQYF
D gene: -
J gene: TRBJ2-7
clone size: -
V gene: TRBV3-1/TRBV3-2

CDR3 DNA: TGTGCCAGCAGCCTGAGCGGGACAGGGCACTCTGGAAACACCATATATTTT
CDR3 protein: CASSLSGTGHSGNTIYF
D gene: TRBD1
J gene: TRBJ1-3
clone size: -
V gene: TRBV3-1/TRBV3-2

CDR3 DNA: TGTGCCAGCAGCCCAGGCAACGGTCGCGAGCAGTACTTC
CDR3 protein: CASSPGNGREQYF
D gene: -
J gene: TRBJ2-7
clone size: -
V gene: TRBV9

CDR3 DNA: TGTGCCAGCAGTTACTCCTTAGGTCGGGACTACAATGAGCAGTTCTTC
CDR3 protein: CASSYSLGRDYNEQFF
D gene: -
J gene: TRBJ2-1
clone size: -
V gene: TRBV6-6

CDR3 DNA: TGCGCCAGCAGCTTGGACGGGACTAGCGGGGATGAGCAGTTCTTC
CDR3 protein: CASSLDGTSGDEQFF
D gene: TRBD2
J gene: TRBJ2-1
clone size: -
V gene: TRBV5-1

CDR3 DNA: TGTGCCAGCAGCCACCGGGACAGGTTAATCTCTGGGGCCAACGTCCTGACTTTC
CDR3 protein: CASSHRDRLISGANVLTF
D gene: TRBD1
J gene: TRBJ2-6
clone size: once
V gene: TRBV7-8

CDR3 DNA: TGTGCCTGGAGTTGGGGGCCCGCGTTAGATACGCAGTATTTT
CDR3 protein: CAWSWGPALDTQYF
D gene: -
J gene: TRBJ2-3
clone size: -
V gene: TRBV30

CDR3 DNA: TGTGCCAGCAGTTCGGGGATTAACTATGGCTACACCTTC
CDR3 protein: CASSSGINYGYTF
D gene: -
J gene: TRBJ1-2
clone size: few
V gene: TRBV27

CDR3 DNA: TGTGCCAGCAGCATCCAGGCTATGAACACCGGGGAGCTGTTTTTT
CDR3 protein: CASSIQAMNTGELFF
D gene: -
J gene: TRBJ2-2
clone size: -
V gene: TRBV21-1

CDR3 DNA: TGTGCCAGCAGCTCGGCTCTAGCGGGAGGGGCCTACGAGCAGTACTTC
CDR3 protein: CASSSALAGGAYEQYF
D gene: TRBD2
J gene: TRBJ2-7
clone size: -
V gene: TRBV7-9

CDR3 DNA: TGTGCCAGCAGTTCGACAGGGTCATATGAAAAACTGTTTTTT
CDR3 protein: CASSSTGSYEKLFF
D gene: TRBD1
J gene: TRBJ1-4
clone size: -
V gene: TRBV27

CDR3 DNA: TGTGCCAGCAGCCCCCGACAGGGAAGCTACAATGAGCAGTTCTTC
CDR3 protein: CASSPRQGSYNEQFF
D gene: TRBD1
J gene: TRBJ2-1
clone size: -
V gene: TRBV5-5

CDR3 DNA: TGTGCCAGCAGCTTGGAGGCCCTGGAGCTTACTAACTATGGCTACACCTTC
CDR3 protein: CASSLEALELTNYGYTF
D gene: -
J gene: TRBJ1-2
clone size: -
V gene: TRBV5-5

CDR3 DNA: TGCGCCAGCAGCTTGGGAGGGACTAGCACTACCAATGAGCAGTTCTTC
CDR3 protein: CASSLGGTSTTNEQFF
D gene: TRBD2
J gene: TRBJ2-1
clone size: once
V gene: TRBV5-1

CDR3 DNA: TGTGCCAGCAGCCAAGGCGGCGGGGGCGTCGGCAATCAGCCCCAGCATTTT
CDR3 protein: CASSQGGGGVGNQPQHF
D gene: -
J gene: TRBJ1-5
clone size: -
V gene: TRBV3-1/TRBV3-2

CDR3 DNA: TGTGCCAGCAGTGAACGGGGGAGGGAAAAACTGTTTTTT
CDR3 protein: CASSERGREKLFF
D gene: -
J gene: TRBJ1-4
clone size: -
V gene: TRBV2

CDR3 DNA: TGCGCCAGCAGCTTGGCTGGTTCGGCAGGGGCAGGGGCTTTCTTT
CDR3 protein: CASSLAGSAGAGAFF
D gene: -
J gene: TRBJ1-1
clone size: -
V gene: TRBV5-1

CDR3 DNA: TGTGCCTGGACAAACCAGGGGGGACAGGTCAATCAGCCCCAGCATTTT
CDR3 protein: CAWTNQGGQVNQPQHF
D gene: TRBD1
J gene: TRBJ1-5
clone size: once
V gene: TRBV30

CDR3 DNA: TGTGCCAGCAGTTTAACAGCGAACACTGAAGCTTTCTTT
CDR3 protein: CASSLTANTEAFF
D gene: -
J gene: TRBJ1-1
clone size: -
V gene: TRBV12-3/TRBV12-4

CDR3 DNA: TGTGCCAGCAGTTCCCCCCTTGACTTGTCCTACGAGCAGTACTTC
CDR3 protein: CASSSPLDLSYEQYF
D gene: -
J gene: TRBJ2-7
clone size: -
V gene: TRBV6-2/TRBV6-3